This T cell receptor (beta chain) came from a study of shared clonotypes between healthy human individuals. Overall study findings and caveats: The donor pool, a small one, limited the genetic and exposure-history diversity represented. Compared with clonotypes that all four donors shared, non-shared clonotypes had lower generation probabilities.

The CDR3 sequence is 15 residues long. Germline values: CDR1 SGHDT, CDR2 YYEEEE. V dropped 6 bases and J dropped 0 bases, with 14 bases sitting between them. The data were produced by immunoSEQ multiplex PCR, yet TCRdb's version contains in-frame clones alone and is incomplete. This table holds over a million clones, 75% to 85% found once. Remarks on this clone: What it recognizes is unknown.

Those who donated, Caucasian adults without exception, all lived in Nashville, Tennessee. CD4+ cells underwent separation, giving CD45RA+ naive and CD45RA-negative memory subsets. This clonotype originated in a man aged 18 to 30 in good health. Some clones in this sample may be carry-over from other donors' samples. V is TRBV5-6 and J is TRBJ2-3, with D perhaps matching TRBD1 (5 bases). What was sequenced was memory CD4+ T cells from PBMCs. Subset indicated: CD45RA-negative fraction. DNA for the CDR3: TGTGCCAGCACCCCAGGGATCACTAGCACAGATACGCAGTATTTT. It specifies CASTPGITSTDTQYF. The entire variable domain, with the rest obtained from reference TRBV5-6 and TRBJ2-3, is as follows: DAGVTQSPTHLIKTRGQQVTLRCSPKSGHDTVSWYQQALGQGPQFIFQYYEEEERQRGNFPDRFSGHQFPNYSSELNVNALLLGDSALYLCASTPGITSTDTQYFGPGTRLTVL.